This T cell receptor beta chain was documented in a study of T cell responses to AZD1222 COVID-19 vaccine. Points from the study as a whole: Nearly half of spike-specific TCRs reportedly target unmutated variant regions. Donor demographics were predominantly white British with a female majority; clonal diversity may be underestimated. Spike was spanned by vaccine-associated CD4 TCRs, with dominance at 160-218 and 743-854.

Trimming left V 5 bases short and J 6 bases short, with 13 bases between. Germline-derived CDR1 and CDR2 are GTSNPN and SVGIG (reference sequence). There are 12 residues in the CDR3. Libraries were prepared by immunoSEQ multiplex PCR; TCRdb keeps only in-frame clonotypes and omits some of them. The sample lists about 140,000 clones; around 89% were seen once. This clone was seen only a few times. The antigen is undetermined. V is TRBV30 and J is TRBJ1-2; possibly TRBD1 for D (5 bases). The sample was peripheral blood, taken on day 0 of AZD1222 vaccination. This receptor was taken from an adult in good health. CDR3 in DNA: TGTGCCTGGTCCCTGTGGGGGAATGGCTACACCTTC. Its translation: CAWSLWGNGYTF.